Shown below are 25 T cell receptor beta chains from a single sample sequenced in a study of CXCR3-negative and CXCR3-positive naive CD8 T cells. Through 5' RACE with UMI labels, the TRB cDNA libraries were prepared. From its re-call of the 5' RACE reads, TCRdb lists each CDR3 protein once, without DNA. Its table lists more than 7,000 distinct CDR3 sequences. The sample taken for sequencing was naive CXCR3- CD8+ T cells from blood. Specified subset: CD45RO-CCR7+CD27+CD95- naive CD8+ T cells lacking CXCR3 (TNR3-). These receptors all stem from a human donor in good health. Some clones in this sample may be carry-over from other donors' samples.

This clonotype is medium-sized (0.01 to 0.1%) by frequency. The chain uses TRBV19 and TRBJ2-6; TCRdb selects TRBD1, and the lack of DNA leaves this call unchecked. The CDR3 length is 16 residues. Germline V gene data show CDR1 as LNHDA and CDR2 as SQIVND (reference sequence). CDR3 region: CASSIGDGSGANVLTF.

This chain connects TRBV19 to TRBJ2-5; without DNA, the TCRdb call of TRBD1 cannot be checked. The CDR3 consists of 13 residues. The germline CDR1 and CDR2 sequences are LNHDA and SQIVND (reference sequence). The CDR3: CASSIRTEETQYF.

Frequency places this clonotype as medium-sized. The CDR3 spells CASSLLSELADNEQFF. V and J are TRBV12-3 or TRBV12-4 and TRBJ2-1; TCRdb indicates TRBD2, and absent DNA this call remains unverified. This CDR3 region has 16 residues.

The rearrangement uses TRBV6-5 and TRBJ1-5; TCRdb indicates TRBD1, and absent DNA this call remains unverified. The CDR3 has 16 residues. Germline V gene data show CDR1 as MNHEY and CDR2 as SVGAGI. CDR3 protein: CASSYSGTGVNQPQHF.

This clonotype is labeled medium-sized based on frequency. The V call is TRBV29-1, the J call TRBJ2-7; TCRdb lists TRBD2, though no DNA is available to test this call. Germline values: CDR1 SQVTM, CDR2 ANQGSEA. The CDR3 has 13 amino acids. The CDR3: CSVEGDSSYEQYF.

This rearrangement joins TRBV12-3 or TRBV12-4 to TRBJ1-3; there is no DNA to check the TCRdb D call of TRBD1. This CDR3 is built from 15 residues. The CDR3 spells CASSPGRESGNTIYF.

The chain links TRBV7-3 to TRBJ2-4; TCRdb's D call, TRBD2, is unchecked because there is no DNA. CDR3 length equals 16 residues. From germline, CDR1 is SGHTA and CDR2 FQGTGA. The CDR3 loop reads CASSPGLAGGKNIQYF. Based on the CDR3 plus reference TRBV7-3 and TRBJ2-4, the full variable domain is GAGVSQTPSNKVTEKGKYVELRCDPISGHTALYWYRQSLGQGPEFLIYFQGTGAADDSGLPNDRFFAVRPEGSVSTLKIQRTERGDSAVYLCASSPGLAGGKNIQYFGAGTRLSVL.

Considering frequency, this clonotype is medium-sized. This chain's CDR3 is CSVGGNWANTEAFF. J is TRBJ1-1 and V is TRBV29-1; with no DNA, the TCRdb D assignment of TRBD1 cannot be verified. Germline CDR1 SQVTM, CDR2 ANQGSEA. CDR3 length: 14 residues.

This clonotype is called medium-sized based on its frequency. This chain links TRBV19 with TRBJ2-7; as DNA is missing, the TRBD1 call by TCRdb cannot be tested. Germline V gene lookup returns CDR1 LNHDA and CDR2 SQIVND (reference sequence). This CDR3 region has 15 residues. CDR3 loop: CASSLGVRGPFEQYF.

This clonotype registers medium-sized (0.01 to 0.1%) by frequency. The rearrangement links TRBV20-1 to TRBJ2-7; TCRdb proposes TRBD1, but this gene call is untestable without DNA. The germline gives CDR1 DFQATT, CDR2 SNEGSKA (reference sequence). CDR3 size: 15 residues. The CDR3 protein is CSARDEQGSAYEQYF.

This clonotype is medium-sized by frequency. V is TRBV29-1 and J is TRBJ2-7; the TRBD1 assignment by TCRdb is unverifiable without DNA. This CDR3 has 14 amino acids. Germline V gene data show CDR1 as SQVTM and CDR2 as ANQGSEA. Here the CDR3 reads CSALPRDRGYEQYF.

This clonotype registers medium-sized by frequency. The chain employs TRBV7-2 and TRBJ1-3. This CDR3 contains 13 residues. CDR1 SGHTA and CDR2 FQGNSA come from the germline V gene. The CDR3 loop reads CASSTISGNTIYF.

Its frequency marks this clonotype as medium-sized. The chain has TRBV29-1 and TRBJ2-7. This CDR3 has 16 amino acids. CDR1 and CDR2 from the germline V gene are SQVTM and ANQGSEA. This chain's CDR3 is CSVSQNLVVSPYEQYF.

Considering frequency, this clonotype is medium-sized. The chain has TRBV5-1 and TRBJ2-3; no DNA is available, so the TRBD1 call from TCRdb remains unchecked. This CDR3 has 14 residues. Germline assignment: CDR1 SGHRS and CDR2 YFSETQ. CDR3 loop: CASSSGQGLDTQYF.

This chain connects TRBV9 to TRBJ1-1; TCRdb's D call of TRBD1 is untestable without DNA. This CDR3 is 15 amino acids long. Germline loops: CDR1 SGDLS, CDR2 YYNGEE. CDR3 amino acids: CASSVVSGADTEAFF.

Frequency places this clonotype as medium-sized (0.01 to 0.1%). The CDR3: CSVENGQGSYEQYF. The chain carries TRBV29-1 and TRBJ2-7; TCRdb lists TRBD1, though no DNA is available to test this call. Germline CDR1 is SQVTM and CDR2 is ANQGSEA. The CDR3 has 14 residues.

This clonotype registers medium-sized by frequency. The gene calls are TRBV7-2 and TRBJ2-7; the D gene TCRdb calls, TRBD1, cannot be checked with no DNA. CDR1 is SGHTA and CDR2 is FQGNSA in the germline V gene. CDR3 length: 16 amino acids. Here the CDR3 reads CASSSPARGTAYEQYF. The variable domain in full, completed from reference TRBV7-2 and TRBJ2-7, reads GAGVSQSPSNKVTEKGKDVELRCDPISGHTALYWYRQSLGQGLEFLIYFQGNSAPDKSGLPSDRFSAERTGGSVSTLTIQRTQQEDSAVYLCASSSPARGTAYEQYFGPGTRLTVT.

This clonotype counts as medium-sized by frequency. The chain joins TRBV18 to TRBJ2-6. In germline, CDR1 is KGHSH, CDR2 LQKENI. The CDR3 totals 18 residues. The CDR3 sequence is CASSPSGLRVSGANVLTF.

The chain uses TRBV29-1 and TRBJ2-3; the TCRdb D gene call, TRBD1, has no DNA to confirm it. From germline, CDR1 is SQVTM and CDR2 ANQGSEA. This CDR3 region has 15 residues. This chain's CDR3 is CSVEGQARGTDTQYF.

The chain combines TRBV3-1 with TRBJ1-2; as DNA is missing, the TRBD1 call by TCRdb cannot be tested. In germline, CDR1 is LGHDT, CDR2 YNNKEL (reference sequence). This CDR3 is 13 amino acids long. The CDR3 here is CASRGDRLKGYTF.

The chain recombines TRBV29-1 with TRBJ2-7; no DNA is available, so the TRBD2 call from TCRdb remains unchecked. CDR3 length equals 15 residues. Germline V gives CDR1 SQVTM, CDR2 ANQGSEA. The CDR3 loop reads CSVEGVSGGLAQQYF.

This clonotype is labeled medium-sized based on frequency. The genes are TRBV29-1 and TRBJ2-1; with no DNA, the TCRdb D assignment of TRBD2 cannot be verified. This CDR3 region has 14 residues. Germline loops: CDR1 SQVTM, CDR2 ANQGSEA. The CDR3 region is CSVAGLAPNNEQFF.

Considering frequency, this clonotype is medium-sized. This chain connects TRBV7-6 to TRBJ2-3; the D call of TRBD1 rests on TCRdb alone, since no DNA is present to check it. The germline gives CDR1 SGHVS, CDR2 FNYEAQ. The CDR3 is made up of 16 amino acids. CDR3 in amino acids: CASSPVRGPSTDTQYF.

The chain couples TRBV7-8 to TRBJ2-3; absent DNA, TCRdb's TRBD1 call cannot be checked. The CDR3 length is 14 residues. Germline V gives CDR1 SGHVS, CDR2 FQNEAQ. The CDR3: CAGVTGDGTDTQYF. The whole variable domain, remainder taken from reference TRBV7-8 and TRBJ2-3, is GAGVSQSPRYKVAKRGQDVALRCDPISGHVSLFWYQQALGQGPEFLTYFQNEAQLDKSGLPSDRFFAERPEGSVSTLKIQRTQQEDSAVYLCAGVTGDGTDTQYFGPGTRLTVL.

This chain uses TRBV10-3 with TRBJ2-5; TCRdb calls TRBD2, which cannot be checked without DNA. CDR1 ENHRY and CDR2 SYGVKD come from the germline V gene. The CDR3 loop spans 13 amino acids. The CDR3 spells CATLGPPQKTQYF.